This TCR beta chain was obtained from a study of blood T cell repertoires in COVID-19. This CDR3 has 14 residues. Germline V lookup: CDR1 SGHRS, CDR2 YFSETQ. Trimming at V came to 4 bases and at J to 2 bases, leaving 4 bases not matched to a gene. As for this clone: The sample holds other DNA sequences that translate to the same CDR3.

Assay: immunoSEQ multiplex PCR; the TCRdb copy retains only in-frame clones and omits some. The profile shows 95,000 to 120,000 clones, around 84% of them singletons. This chain joins TRBV5-1 and TRBJ2-3, with TRBD1 identical over 7 bases. This receptor was identified in a man aged 40-49 years with acute or convalescent COVID-19. Sequenced input: peripheral blood. CDR3 DNA sequence: TGCGCCAGCAGCCTGGGACAGTCCACAGATACGCAGTATTTT. Translated, it gives CASSLGQSTDTQYF.